The 32 T cell receptor beta chains below come from one sample, sequenced in a study of T cells after yellow fever vaccination. In TCRdb, the 5' RACE reads were re-called with MiXCR into one record per CDR3 protein. This table has approximately 550,000 distinct CDR3 sequences, around an eighth appearing once. The material was PBMCs, obtained on the day of the yellow fever booster vaccination. These receptors were collected from a man aged 25 to 45 who received the YFV17D yellow fever vaccine.

This clonotype came up a few times. The chain recombines TRBV10-3 with TRBJ1-6, with D tentatively TRBD1 (5 bases). CDR3 length equals 14 residues. Looked up from germline, CDR1 is ENHRY and CDR2 is SYGVKD. Trimming shortened V by 6 bases and J by 3 bases, and 9 bases separated the two germline ends. The CDR3 DNA reads TGTGCCATCAGAACTGGACACTATAATTCACCCCTCCACTTT. It is translated as CAIRTGHYNSPLHF.

A few counts support this clonotype. This chain connects TRBV7-6 to TRBJ2-2; 9 nucleotides align to TRBD2. Germline V gene sequence: CDR1 SGHVS, CDR2 FNYEAQ. CDR3 size: 16 residues. Losses at the gene ends were 5 bases for V and 7 bases for J; bases not matched to a gene: 11. CDR3 residues: CASSLRLAVGSGELFF. In DNA form, the CDR3 reads TGTGCCAGCAGCCTGAGACTAGCGGTTGGAAGCGGGGAGCTGTTTTTT.

This clonotype was picked up a small number of times. V gene TRBV9 combines with J gene TRBJ1-5, with D unresolved. The germline CDR1 and CDR2 sequences are SGDLS and YYNGEE. The CDR3 runs to 14 residues. Trimming pared 0 bases from V and 6 bases from J, leaving 10 bases between. The CDR3 DNA reads TGTGCCAGCAGCGTAGAGGAGGAGAGTCAGCCCCAGCATTTT. Its protein is CASSVEEESQPQHF.

This rearrangement joins TRBV21-1 to TRBJ2-3; TRBD1, the table's D call, was not compared with the DNA. TRBV21-1 is listed as a pseudogene. The CDR3 is 15 residues long. CDR3 in DNA: TGTGCCAGCAGCCGTGCGGGACGTAGCACAGATACGCAGTATTTT. It specifies CASSRAGRSTDTQYF.

This clonotype occurred a few times. CDR3 bases: TGTGCCAGCTCACCAGAGACTAGCGGGAGTTGGAAGACCCAGTACTTC. Residues: CASSPETSGSWKTQYF. The V gene is TRBV18, the J gene TRBJ2-5, with TRBD2 matching over 12 bases. The CDR3 sequence is 16 residues long. V trimming: 2 bases; J trimming: 6 bases; junction bases outside the gene matches: 7. In germline, CDR1 is KGHSH, CDR2 LQKENI.

V usage is TRBV19 and J usage is TRBJ2-7; D gene uncertain. Trimming left V 1 base short and J 0 bases short, with 4 bases between. The CDR3 has 13 residues. Germline V gene sequence: CDR1 LNHDA, CDR2 SQIVND (reference sequence). DNA for the CDR3: TGTGCCAGTAGTATAGGTTCCTCCTACGAGCAGTACTTC. Residues: CASSIGSSYEQYF.

This chain connects TRBV20-1 to TRBJ2-3; 7 nucleotides line up with TRBD2. V lost 3 bases and J lost 2; bases outside the gene matches: 8. Germline V gene data show CDR1 as DFQATT and CDR2 as SNEGSKA (reference sequence). The CDR3 has 15 residues. The CDR3 loop reads CSARAGDRYTDTQYF. The CDR3 DNA reads TGCAGTGCTAGGGCGGGAGACCGCTACACAGATACGCAGTATTTT.

The chain recombines TRBV4-3 with TRBJ2-2; D unclear. Germline V CDR1 and CDR2: LGHNA, YSLEER. The V end was cut by 0 bases, the J end by 1 base, with 6 bases between. The CDR3 sequence is 15 residues long. The CDR3 bases are TGCGCCAGCAGCCAAGAAAAGCTGAACACCGGGGAGCTGTTTTTT. It specifies CASSQEKLNTGELFF.

This clonotype has just a few counts. The V call is TRBV7-6, the J call TRBJ2-3, with TRBD2 matching 10 bases. CDR3 length: 18 amino acids. CDR1 SGHVS and CDR2 FNYEAQ come from the germline V gene. V trimming: 5 bases; J trimming: 3 bases; junction bases outside the gene matches: 14. The CDR3 here is CASSAVLAGDEATDTQYF. Here the CDR3 DNA reads TGTGCCAGCAGCGCCGTTCTAGCGGGAGATGAGGCGACAGATACGCAGTATTTT.

CDR3 loop: CSVRTGNYEQYF. CDR3 nucleotides: TGCAGCGTTCGGACAGGGAACTACGAGCAGTACTTC. The chain links TRBV29-1 to TRBJ2-7, with 8 bases that match TRBD1. Germline V CDR1 and CDR2: SQVTM, ANQGSEA. There are 12 residues in the CDR3. The J segment lost 3 bases and the V segment lost 5 bases, leaving 3 bases of the junction unmatched.

This sequence joins TRBV12-3 or TRBV12-4 and TRBJ1-2; 9 bases are a match to TRBD1. The CDR3 totals 15 residues. The trim removed 8 bases at V and 7 bases at J, leaving 14 bases unmatched. The CDR3 sequence is CASAKGLGQGSGYTF. The DNA of the CDR3 is TGTGCCAGCGCAAAGGGCCTGGGACAGGGAAGTGGCTACACCTTC.

This sequence joins TRBV7-6 and TRBJ2-7; D perhaps matches TRBD2 (5 bases). Trimming pared 0 bases from V and 5 bases from J, leaving 20 bases between. Germline V gene sequence: CDR1 SGHVS, CDR2 FNYEAQ. The CDR3 length is 17 residues. CDR3 DNA: TGTGCCAGCAGCTTAGCTCCCAGACTCGGAGAGGGTAACGAGCAGTACTTC. Its protein is CASSLAPRLGEGNEQYF.

The rearrangement joins TRBV10-2 to TRBJ2-7, with D perhaps matching TRBD2 (6 bases). The CDR3 consists of 12 residues. Per the germline V gene, CDR1 is WSHSY and CDR2 is SAAADI. V lost 7 bases and J lost 3, with 10 bases in between. The CDR3 DNA reads TGCGCCAGCATGGGGGGAAACTACGAGCAGTACTTC. It yields the protein CASMGGNYEQYF.

This chain uses TRBV5-1 with TRBJ2-7; D uncertain. CDR1 is SGHRS and CDR2 is YFSETQ in the germline V gene. The CDR3 has 14 amino acids. The V and J ends lost 0 bases and 6 bases respectively, with 13 bases between them. For the CDR3, the DNA is TGCGCCAGCAGCTTGGCCACCAATGGTCTCGAGCAGTACTTC. Its translation is CASSLATNGLEQYF.

This clonotype has only one observation. This sequence joins TRBV5-5 and TRBJ2-1; 7 nucleotides match TRBD2. Germline V gives CDR1 SGHKS, CDR2 YYEKEE (reference sequence). The length of the CDR3 is 14 residues. Trimming took 8 bases from V and 4 from J; bases not matched to a gene: 9. CDR3 residues: CASGESGAYNEQFF. CDR3 DNA sequence: TGTGCCAGTGGTGAAAGCGGGGCTTACAATGAGCAGTTCTTC.

This clonotype was seen ten or more times. The genes are TRBV7-6 and TRBJ2-3; the match to TRBD1 covers 8 bases. Germline V gene lookup returns CDR1 SGHVS and CDR2 FNYEAQ. After removal of 5 bases from V and 5 bases from J, the junction contained 12 bases not matched to a gene. The CDR3 covers 16 residues. CDR3 coding DNA: TGTGCCAGCAGCCCGAGAGGGCAGGGGGCTGGAGATACGCAGTATTTT. Translated, it gives CASSPRGQGAGDTQYF.

The sample holds a few counts of this clonotype. The chain combines TRBV20-1 with TRBJ2-4; D unclear. The CDR3 is 12 residues long. V lost 7 bases and J lost 8, with 15 bases in between. Germline V gene sequence: CDR1 DFQATT, CDR2 SNEGSKA (reference sequence). CDR3 coding DNA: TGCAGTGGCCGGCGTGGACGGGACATTCAGTACTTC. Encoded protein: CSGRRGRDIQYF.

This clonotype appeared a few times. The chain is built from TRBV6-5 and TRBJ2-7; tentative D call: TRBD1 (6 bases). Germline V gene data show CDR1 as MNHEY and CDR2 as SVGAGI. This CDR3 region has 12 residues. Trimming shortened V by 11 bases and J by 3 bases, and 14 bases separated the two germline ends. The CDR3 DNA reads as TGTGCCTCCAGGGGTACAGTCTACGAGCAGTACTTC. It encodes CASRGTVYEQYF.

This clonotype was counted a few times. The chain joins TRBV6-2 or TRBV6-3 to TRBJ2-1; TRBD2 agrees at 9 bases. The CDR3 extends over 15 amino acids. Germline V gives CDR1 MNHEY, CDR2 SVGEGT. The trim removed 5 bases at V and 6 bases at J, leaving 8 bases unmatched. This chain's CDR3 is CASSASREGPNEQFF. CDR3 DNA: TGTGCCAGCAGTGCCTCGCGGGAGGGCCCCAATGAGCAGTTCTTC.

CDR3 residues: CASSLEAGSRDEQFF. The CDR3 coding sequence is TGTGCCAGCAGCTTAGAGGCAGGCTCAAGGGATGAGCAGTTCTTC. This sequence joins TRBV7-2 and TRBJ2-1, with D uncertain. Germline V gene sequence: CDR1 SGHTA, CDR2 FQGNSA. The CDR3 extends over 15 amino acids. V shed 1 base and J shed 8 bases, with 15 bases lying between them.

This clonotype has at least ten counts. V usage is TRBV29-1 and J usage is TRBJ2-3, with D possibly matching TRBD1 (6 bases). The CDR3 consists of 14 residues. Trimming removed 7 bases from V and 6 bases from J, with 20 bases in between. The germline V gene has CDR1 SQVTM and CDR2 ANQGSEA. CDR3 sequence reads: CSGGQGLVTDTQYF. CDR3 DNA: TGCAGCGGGGGGCAGGGTTTAGTCACGGATACGCAGTATTTT.

This clonotype has only a few counts. Here the CDR3 DNA reads TGTGCCAGCAGCGTTGGCGGGACTAGCGGGACCAATGAGCAGTTCTTC. Translating gives CASSVGGTSGTNEQFF. The chain combines TRBV9 with TRBJ2-1, with TRBD2 identical over 13 bases. This CDR3 has 16 residues. Trimming took 2 bases from V and 6 from J; bases not matched to a gene: 5. Germline V gene data show CDR1 as SGDLS and CDR2 as YYNGEE.

This chain uses TRBV28 with TRBJ1-6; TRBD1 might be the D (5 bases). CDR1 MDHEN and CDR2 SYDVKM come from the germline V gene. With 5 bases removed from V and 10 bases from J, the gap between germline ends came to 18 bases. The CDR3 extends over 15 amino acids. Here the CDR3 reads CASSGLGGEVSPLHF. For the CDR3, the DNA is TGTGCCAGCAGTGGCCTGGGGGGAGAGGTGTCACCCCTCCACTTT.

This clonotype was seen a few times. The chain uses TRBV27 and TRBJ1-6; 7 bases line up with TRBD1. Germline V gene sequence: CDR1 MNHEY, CDR2 SMNVEV (reference sequence). The length of the CDR3 is 15 residues. V shed 4 bases, J shed 4 bases, and the junction held 4 bases outside the gene matches. The CDR3 loop is CASSSPGQYNSPLHF. CDR3 bases: TGTGCCAGCAGTTCACCGGGACAGTATAATTCACCCCTCCACTTT.

V and J are TRBV7-2 and TRBJ2-7; TRBD1 matches 9 bases. Trimming removed 4 bases from V and 7 bases from J; junction bases left unmatched: 14. The CDR3 spans 16 residues. Germline CDR1 is SGHTA and CDR2 is FQGNSA. The CDR3, as DNA: TGTGCCAGCAGCTACCCCCCCGGGACAGGGACGGGTGAGCAGTACTTC. Amino acid sequence: CASSYPPGTGTGEQYF.

This sequence joins TRBV5-1 and TRBJ2-5, with TRBD2 matching over 12 bases. Germline values: CDR1 SGHRS, CDR2 YFSETQ. Trimming removed 4 bases from V and 5 bases from J; junction bases left unmatched: 6. The length of the CDR3 is 15 residues. CDR3: CASSQTSGRTETQYF. In DNA form, the CDR3 reads TGCGCCAGCAGCCAAACTAGCGGGAGGACTGAGACCCAGTACTTC.

V is TRBV3-1 and J is TRBJ2-7; a possible D gene is TRBD1 (6 bases). The V gene's germline CDR1 is LGHDT and CDR2 YNNKEL (reference sequence). The CDR3 runs 15 residues. Trimming pared 3 bases from V and 7 bases from J, leaving 19 bases between. The CDR3 nucleotides read TGTGCCAGCAGCCAGGGTGGACAACCCGACAGGGAGCAGTACTTC. It specifies CASSQGGQPDREQYF.

The sample holds a few counts of this clonotype. The V gene is TRBV6-1, the J gene TRBJ2-3; a possible D gene is TRBD2 (5 bases). With 9 bases removed from V and 1 base from J, the gap between germline ends came to 17 bases. The CDR3 covers 15 residues. Germline CDR1 MNHNS, CDR2 SASEGT. The CDR3 sequence is CARGSLSDCTDTQYF. The CDR3, as DNA: TGTGCCAGGGGGAGTCTTTCTGATTGCACAGATACGCAGTATTTT.

This clonotype was found a few times. The chain couples TRBV4-1 to TRBJ2-1; a weak D match, TRBD2 (5 bases). There are 13 residues in the CDR3. With 3 bases removed from V and 5 bases from J, the gap between germline ends came to 8 bases. Per germline, CDR1 MGHRA and CDR2 YSYEKL. CDR3: CASSHPGNNEQFF. CDR3 coding DNA: TGCGCCAGCAGCCATCCCGGGAACAATGAGCAGTTCTTC.

This clonotype has more than one count but fewer than ten. This chain links TRBV19 with TRBJ2-3, with D tentatively TRBD1 (6 bases). This CDR3 comprises 18 residues. CDR1 is LNHDA, CDR2 SQIVND, per germline (reference sequence). Between the trimmed V and J ends, which lost 6 bases and 5 bases, there was a span of 27 bases. CDR3 DNA: TGTGCCAGTAGGGACACGGCCGGGACACCTCGATCAAGAGATACGCAGTATTTT. Encoded protein: CASRDTAGTPRSRDTQYF. The full variable domain, rest sourced from reference TRBV19 and TRBJ2-3, is DGGITQSPKYLFRKEGQNVTLSCEQNLNHDAMYWYRQDPGQGLRLIYYSQIVNDFQKGDIAEGYSVSREKKESFPLTVTSAQKNPTAFYLCASRDTAGTPRSRDTQYFGPGTRLTVL.

This clonotype was recorded a few times. The V and J genes are TRBV20-1 and TRBJ2-7; tentative D call: TRBD1 (7 bases). Germline loops: CDR1 DFQATT, CDR2 SNEGSKA (reference sequence). This CDR3 has 12 amino acids. V lost 5 bases, J lost 3 bases, and 11 bases lay in between. CDR3 coding DNA: TGCAGTGCTCCGCAGGGGGGCTACGAGCAGTACTTC. Translating gives CSAPQGGYEQYF.

The V gene is TRBV20-1, the J gene TRBJ1-1, with D possibly matching TRBD1 (6 bases). Germline V CDR1 and CDR2: DFQATT, SNEGSKA (reference sequence). V lost 1 base, J lost 2 bases, and 11 bases lay in between. The CDR3 has 14 amino acids. For the CDR3, the DNA is TGCAGTGCTAGAGTTACCAGGGGAAACACTGAAGCTTTCTTT. Translated, it gives CSARVTRGNTEAFF.